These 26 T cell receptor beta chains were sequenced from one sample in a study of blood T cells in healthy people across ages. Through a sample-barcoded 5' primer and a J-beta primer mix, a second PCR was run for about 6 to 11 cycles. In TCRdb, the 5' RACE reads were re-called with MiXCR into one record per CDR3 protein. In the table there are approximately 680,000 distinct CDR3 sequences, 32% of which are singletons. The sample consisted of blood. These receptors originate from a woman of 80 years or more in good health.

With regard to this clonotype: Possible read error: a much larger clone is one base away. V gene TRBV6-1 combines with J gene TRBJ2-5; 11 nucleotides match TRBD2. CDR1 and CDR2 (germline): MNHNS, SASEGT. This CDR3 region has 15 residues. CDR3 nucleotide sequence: TGTACCAGCAGTGAAACTAGCGGGGGAGGGGGGACCCAGTACTTC. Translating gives CTSSETSGGGGTQYF.

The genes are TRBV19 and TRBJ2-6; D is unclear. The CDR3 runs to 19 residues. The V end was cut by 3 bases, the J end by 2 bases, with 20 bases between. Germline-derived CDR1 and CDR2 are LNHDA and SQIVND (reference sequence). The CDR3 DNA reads TGTGCCAGTAGTATCGGTCGGATAAGCCCCTTGCCTGGGGCCAACGTCCTGACTTTC. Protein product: CASSIGRISPLPGANVLTF.

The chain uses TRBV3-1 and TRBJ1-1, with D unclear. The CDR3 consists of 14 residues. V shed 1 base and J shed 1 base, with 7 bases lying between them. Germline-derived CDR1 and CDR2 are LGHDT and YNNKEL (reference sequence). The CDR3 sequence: CASSQVLGNTEAFF. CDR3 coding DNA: TGTGCCAGCAGCCAAGTTCTCGGGAACACTGAAGCTTTCTTT. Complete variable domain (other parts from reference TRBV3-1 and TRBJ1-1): DTAVSQTPKYLVTQMGNDKSIKCEQNLGHDTMYWYKQDSKKFLKIMFSYNNKELIINETVPNRFSPKSPDKAHLNLHINSLELGDSAVYFCASSQVLGNTEAFFGQGTRLTVV.

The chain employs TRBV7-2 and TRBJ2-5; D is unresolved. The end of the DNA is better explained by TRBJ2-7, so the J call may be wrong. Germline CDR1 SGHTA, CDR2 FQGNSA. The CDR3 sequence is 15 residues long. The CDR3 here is CASSLGWGGTYEQYF. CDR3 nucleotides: TGTGCCAGCAGCTTAGGTTGGGGTGGAACCTACGAGCAGTACTTC.

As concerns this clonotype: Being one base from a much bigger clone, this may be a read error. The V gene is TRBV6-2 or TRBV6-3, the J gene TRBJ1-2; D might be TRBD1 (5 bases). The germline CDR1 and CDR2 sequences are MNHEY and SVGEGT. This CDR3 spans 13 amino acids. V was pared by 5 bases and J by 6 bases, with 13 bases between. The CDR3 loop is CASSPGAGHGYTF. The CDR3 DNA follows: TGTGCCAGCAGTCCCGGGGCCGGCCATGGCTACACCTTC.

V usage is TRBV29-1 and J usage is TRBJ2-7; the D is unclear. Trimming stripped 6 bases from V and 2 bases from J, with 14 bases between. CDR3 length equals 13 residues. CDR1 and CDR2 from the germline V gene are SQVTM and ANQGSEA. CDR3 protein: CSVAIQVAYEQYF. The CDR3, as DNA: TGCAGCGTCGCCATTCAGGTTGCCTACGAGCAGTACTTC.

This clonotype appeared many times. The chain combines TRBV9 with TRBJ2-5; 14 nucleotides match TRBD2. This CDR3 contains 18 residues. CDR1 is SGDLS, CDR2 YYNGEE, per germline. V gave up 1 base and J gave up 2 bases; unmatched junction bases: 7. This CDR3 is CASSVTGLAGAGQETQYF. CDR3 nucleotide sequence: TGTGCCAGCAGCGTAACGGGACTAGCGGGGGCCGGTCAAGAGACCCAGTACTTC.

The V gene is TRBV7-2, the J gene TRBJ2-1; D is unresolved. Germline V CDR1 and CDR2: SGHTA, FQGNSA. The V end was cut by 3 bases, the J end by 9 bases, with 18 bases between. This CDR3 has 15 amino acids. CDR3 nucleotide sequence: TGTGCCAGCAGCTTTAGGGCAGTTTCCTCTGGTGAGCAGTTCTTC. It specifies CASSFRAVSSGEQFF. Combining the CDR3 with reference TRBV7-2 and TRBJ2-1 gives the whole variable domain GAGVSQSPSNKVTEKGKDVELRCDPISGHTALYWYRQSLGQGLEFLIYFQGNSAPDKSGLPSDRFSAERTGGSVSTLTIQRTQQEDSAVYLCASSFRAVSSGEQFFGPGTRLTVL.

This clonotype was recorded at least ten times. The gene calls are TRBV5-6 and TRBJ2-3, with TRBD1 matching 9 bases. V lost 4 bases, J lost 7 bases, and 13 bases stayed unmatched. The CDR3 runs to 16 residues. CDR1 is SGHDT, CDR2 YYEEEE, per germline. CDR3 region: CASSRTGANQGNTQYF. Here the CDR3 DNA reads TGTGCCAGCAGCAGGACAGGGGCCAACCAGGGGAATACGCAGTATTTT.

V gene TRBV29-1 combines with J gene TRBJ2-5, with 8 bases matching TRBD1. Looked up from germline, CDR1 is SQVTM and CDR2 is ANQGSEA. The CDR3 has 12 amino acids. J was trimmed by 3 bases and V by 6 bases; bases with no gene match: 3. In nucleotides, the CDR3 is TGCAGCGTCGCGGACAGGGAAGAGACCCAGTACTTC. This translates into CSVADREETQYF.

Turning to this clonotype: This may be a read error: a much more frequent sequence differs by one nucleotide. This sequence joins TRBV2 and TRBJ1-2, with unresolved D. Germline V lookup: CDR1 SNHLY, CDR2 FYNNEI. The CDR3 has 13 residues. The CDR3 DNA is TGTGCCGGCAGTGCCGAGGGCCCCTATGGCTACACCTTC. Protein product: CAGSAEGPYGYTF. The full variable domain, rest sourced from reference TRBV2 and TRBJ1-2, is EPEVTQTPSHQVTQMGQEVILRCVPISNHLYFYWYRQILGQKVEFLVSFYNNEISEKSEIFDDQFSVERPDGSNFTLKIRSTKLEDSAMYFCAGSAEGPYGYTFGSGTRLTVV.

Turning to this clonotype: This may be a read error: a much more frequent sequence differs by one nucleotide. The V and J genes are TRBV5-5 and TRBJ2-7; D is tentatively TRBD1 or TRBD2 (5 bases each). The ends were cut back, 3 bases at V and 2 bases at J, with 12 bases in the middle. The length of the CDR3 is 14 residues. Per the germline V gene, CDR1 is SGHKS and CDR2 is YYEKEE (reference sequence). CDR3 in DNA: TGTGCCAGCAGCTGGGGGATGGGGACCTACGAGCAGTACTTC. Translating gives CASSWGMGTYEQYF.

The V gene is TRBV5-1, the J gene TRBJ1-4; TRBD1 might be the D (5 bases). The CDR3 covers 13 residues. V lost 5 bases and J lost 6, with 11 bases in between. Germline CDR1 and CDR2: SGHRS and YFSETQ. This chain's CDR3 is CASRRGSDEKLFF. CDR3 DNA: TGCGCCAGCAGGAGGGGATCAGATGAAAAACTGTTTTTT.

The CDR3 sequence: CASRVIQGAEAFF. The CDR3, as DNA: TGTGCCAGCAGGGTCATACAGGGCGCTGAAGCTTTCTTT. The chain is built from TRBV27 and TRBJ1-1; a weak D match, TRBD1 (6 bases). The CDR3 loop spans 13 amino acids. Trimming removed 6 bases from V and 6 bases from J, with 14 bases in between. CDR1 is MNHEY and CDR2 is SMNVEV in the germline V gene (reference sequence).

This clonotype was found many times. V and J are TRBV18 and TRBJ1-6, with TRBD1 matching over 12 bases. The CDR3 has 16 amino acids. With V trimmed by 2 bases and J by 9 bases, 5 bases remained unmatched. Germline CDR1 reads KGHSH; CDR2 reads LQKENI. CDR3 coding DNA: TGTGCCAGCTCACCAGCGTCGGGACAGGGGGCTTCACCCCTCCACTTT. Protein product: CASSPASGQGASPLHF.

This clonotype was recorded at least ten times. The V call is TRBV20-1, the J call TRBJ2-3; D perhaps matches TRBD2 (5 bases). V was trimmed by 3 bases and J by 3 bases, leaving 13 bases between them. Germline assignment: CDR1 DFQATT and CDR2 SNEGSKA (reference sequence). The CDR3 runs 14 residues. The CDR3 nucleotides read TGCAGTGCTAGGGAGGCGGCGCGGACAGATACGCAGTATTTT. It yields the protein CSAREAARTDTQYF.

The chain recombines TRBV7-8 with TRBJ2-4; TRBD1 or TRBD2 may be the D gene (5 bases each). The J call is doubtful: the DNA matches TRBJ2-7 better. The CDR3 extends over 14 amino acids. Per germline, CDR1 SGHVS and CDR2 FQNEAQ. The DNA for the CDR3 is TGTGCCAGCAGCTCCGGGACCCAAGACCACGAGCAGTACTTC. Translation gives CASSSGTQDHEQYF.

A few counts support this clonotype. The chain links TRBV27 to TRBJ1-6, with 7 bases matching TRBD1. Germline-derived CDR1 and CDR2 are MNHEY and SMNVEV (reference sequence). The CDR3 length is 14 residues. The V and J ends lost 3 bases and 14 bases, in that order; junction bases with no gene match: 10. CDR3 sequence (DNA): TGTGCCAGCAGTTTTGGGGACAGTTCTCAGGCCCTCCACTTT. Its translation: CASSFGDSSQALHF.

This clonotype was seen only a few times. Written as DNA, the CDR3 is TGTGCCAGCAGCTTAGAACGGGTCAGCAACACCGGGGAGCTGTTTTTT. This translates into CASSLERVSNTGELFF. This chain uses TRBV7-2 with TRBJ2-2, with D unresolved. Germline loops: CDR1 SGHTA, CDR2 FQGNSA. V lost 1 base to trimming and J lost 2 bases, with 11 bases between them. This CDR3 spans 16 amino acids.

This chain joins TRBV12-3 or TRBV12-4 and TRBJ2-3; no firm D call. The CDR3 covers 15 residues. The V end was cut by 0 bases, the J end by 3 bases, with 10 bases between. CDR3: CASSLATVRTDTQYF. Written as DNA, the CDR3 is TGTGCCAGCAGTTTAGCGACTGTAAGAACAGATACGCAGTATTTT.

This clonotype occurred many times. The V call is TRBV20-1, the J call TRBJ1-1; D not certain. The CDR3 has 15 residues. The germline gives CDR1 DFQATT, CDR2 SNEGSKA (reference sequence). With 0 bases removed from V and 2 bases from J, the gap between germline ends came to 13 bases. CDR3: CSARDLRQINTEAFF. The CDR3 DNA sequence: TGCAGTGCTAGAGATCTTAGACAAATAAACACTGAAGCTTTCTTT.

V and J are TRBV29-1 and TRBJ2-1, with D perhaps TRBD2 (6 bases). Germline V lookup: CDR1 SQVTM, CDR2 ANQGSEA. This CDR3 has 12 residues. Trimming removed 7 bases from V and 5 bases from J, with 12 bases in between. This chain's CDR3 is CSAGTFNNEQFF. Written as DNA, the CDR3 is TGCAGCGCCGGGACTTTCAACAATGAGCAGTTCTTC.

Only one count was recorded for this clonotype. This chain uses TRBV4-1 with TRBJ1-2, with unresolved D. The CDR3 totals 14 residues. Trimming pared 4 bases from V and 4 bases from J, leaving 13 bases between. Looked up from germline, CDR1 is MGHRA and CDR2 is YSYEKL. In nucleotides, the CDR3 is TGCGCCAGCAGCCCCTTCGGGCAGCCCTATGGCTACACCTTC. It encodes CASSPFGQPYGYTF.

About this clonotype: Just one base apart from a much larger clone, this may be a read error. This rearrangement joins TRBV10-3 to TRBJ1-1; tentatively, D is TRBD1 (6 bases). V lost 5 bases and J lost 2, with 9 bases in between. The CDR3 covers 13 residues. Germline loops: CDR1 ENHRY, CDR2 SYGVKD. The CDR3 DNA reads TGTGCCATCAGTCAGGGGACCAACACTGAAGCTTTCTTT. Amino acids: CAISQGTNTEAFF.

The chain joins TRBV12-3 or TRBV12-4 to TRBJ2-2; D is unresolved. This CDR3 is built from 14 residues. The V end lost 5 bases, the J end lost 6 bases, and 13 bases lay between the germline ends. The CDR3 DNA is TGTGCCAGCAGTACACAAGATAGGGCCGGGGAGCTGTTTTTT. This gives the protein CASSTQDRAGELFF.

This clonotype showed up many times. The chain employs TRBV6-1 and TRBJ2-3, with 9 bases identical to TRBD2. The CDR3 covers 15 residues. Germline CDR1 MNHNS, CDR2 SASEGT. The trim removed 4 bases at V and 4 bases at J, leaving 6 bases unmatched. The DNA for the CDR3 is TGTGCCAGCAGTGGAAGCGGGGGGACCTCAGATACGCAGTATTTT. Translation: CASSGSGGTSDTQYF.